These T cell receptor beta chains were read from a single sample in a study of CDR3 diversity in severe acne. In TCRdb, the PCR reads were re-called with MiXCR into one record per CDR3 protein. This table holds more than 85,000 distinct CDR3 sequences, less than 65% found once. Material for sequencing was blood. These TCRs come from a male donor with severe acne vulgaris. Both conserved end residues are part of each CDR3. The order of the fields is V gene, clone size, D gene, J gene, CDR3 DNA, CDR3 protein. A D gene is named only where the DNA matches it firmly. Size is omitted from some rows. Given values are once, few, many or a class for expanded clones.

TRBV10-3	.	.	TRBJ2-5	TGTGCCATCAGCGAGGGCCGCGGTGGAGGCCAGTACTTC	CAISEGRGGGQYF
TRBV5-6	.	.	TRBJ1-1	TGTGCCAGCAGCTTGGGGGGAGTGAACACTGAAGCTTTCTTT	CASSLGGVNTEAFF
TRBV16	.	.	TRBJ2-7	TGTGCCAGCAGCCAGTCCCCTCAGGGTGCCTACGAGCAGTACTTC	CASSQSPQGAYEQYF
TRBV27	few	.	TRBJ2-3	TGTGCCAGCAGTTTACCAGGTTTCGGCACAGATACGCAGTATTTT	CASSLPGFGTDTQYF
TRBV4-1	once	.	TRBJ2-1	TGCGCCAGCAGCCAAGAAACCGGGGACAACCGTCTGCTCGGTGCCAGAAGGCAGTTCTTC	CASSQETGDNRLLGARRQFF
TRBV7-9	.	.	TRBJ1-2	TGTGCCAGCAGCTTAGATCAGAATGGATATGGCTACACCTTC	CASSLDQNGYGYTF
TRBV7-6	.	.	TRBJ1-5	TGTGCCAGCAGCTCCGGACCCTGGAGCAATCAGCCCCAGCATTTT	CASSSGPWSNQPQHF
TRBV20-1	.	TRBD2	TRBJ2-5	TGCAGTGCCTCAGGATTTGCGGGGCGGGGGGCGCGGGAGACCCAGTACTTC	CSASGFAGRGARETQYF
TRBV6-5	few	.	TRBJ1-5	TGTGCCAGCACTTCGGGGAGGGACGGGCCCCAGCATTTT	CASTSGRDGPQHF
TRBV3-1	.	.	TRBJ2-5	TGTGCCAGCACAACAGGGCCGGTAGAGACCCAGTACTTC	CASTTGPVETQYF
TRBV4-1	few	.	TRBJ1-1	TGCGCCAGCAGCCAAGACACAGTAAGCCGTGGGACTGAAGCTTTCTTT	CASSQDTVSRGTEAFF
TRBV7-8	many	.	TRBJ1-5	TGTGCCAGCAGCCCCGGACAGTCCCAGAATCAGCCCCAGCATTTT	CASSPGQSQNQPQHF
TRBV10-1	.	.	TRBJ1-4	TGCGCCAGCAGTGATGGGACGGAGAATGAAAAACTGTTTTTT	CASSDGTENEKLFF
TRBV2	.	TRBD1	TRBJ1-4	TGTGCCAGCCGAATGAACCCACAGGGGGATTACGGAGAAAAACTGTTTTTT	CASRMNPQGDYGEKLFF
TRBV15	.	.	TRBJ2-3	TGTGCCACCAGCAGCGTCGGTGGGTTCCCAGATACGCAGTATTTT	CATSSVGGFPDTQYF
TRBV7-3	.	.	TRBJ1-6	TGTGCCAGCAGCTCAACGTTCGGGTTAGGTTCACCCCTCCACTTT	CASSSTFGLGSPLHF
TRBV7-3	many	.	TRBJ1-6	TGTGCCAGCAGCCTAACCCCAGGGGATTCACCCCTCCACTTT	CASSLTPGDSPLHF
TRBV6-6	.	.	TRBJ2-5	TGTGCCAGTCGGCGAAAAGAGACCCAGTACTTC	CASRRKETQYF
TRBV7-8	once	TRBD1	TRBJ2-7	TGTGCCAGCAGCCACCGGGACAGGAGGGCTTACGAGCAGTACTTC	CASSHRDRRAYEQYF
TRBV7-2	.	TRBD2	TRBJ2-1	TGTGCCAGCAGCTTAGCCGCTACTAGCGGGAGATACAATGAGCAGTTCTTC	CASSLAATSGRYNEQFF
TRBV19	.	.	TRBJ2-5	TGTGCCAGTAGTACCCTAGCAGGGGGGCGGATGGGGACCCAGTACTTC	CASSTLAGGRMGTQYF
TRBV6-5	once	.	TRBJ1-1	TGTGCCAGCAGCTCCTGGGGTCTAGTGGCTGAAGCTTACTTT	CASSSWGLVAEAYF
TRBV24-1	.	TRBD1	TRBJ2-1	TGTGCCACCAGTGACACTCGGGACAGGGCCTACAATGAGCAGTTCTTC	CATSDTRDRAYNEQFF
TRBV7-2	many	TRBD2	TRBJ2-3	TGTGCCAGCAGCTCACTAGCGGGAGGAGTAGATACGCAGTATTTT	CASSSLAGGVDTQYF
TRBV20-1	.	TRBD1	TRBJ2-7	TGCAGTGCTAGTTGGACAGGAGACTCCTACGAGCAGTACTTC	CSASWTGDSYEQYF
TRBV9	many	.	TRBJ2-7	TGTGCCAGCAGCGTTGGCAGAGACAACGAGCAGTACTTC	CASSVGRDNEQYF
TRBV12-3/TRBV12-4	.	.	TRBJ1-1	TGTGCCAGCAGGTTTTCGACAGGGAACACTGAAGCTTTCTTT	CASRFSTGNTEAFF
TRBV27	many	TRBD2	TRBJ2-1	TGTGCCAGCAGTACCCTAGCGGGAGAATCCTACAATGAGCAGTTCTTC	CASSTLAGESYNEQFF
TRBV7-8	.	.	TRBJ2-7	TGTGCCAGCAGCTCCCCCAGGGGTGACGAGCAGTACTTC	CASSSPRGDEQYF
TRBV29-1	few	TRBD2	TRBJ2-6	TGCAGCGTTGAAGATACCCTAGCGGGAGACCTACACTCTGGGGCCAACGTCCTGACTTTC	CSVEDTLAGDLHSGANVLTF
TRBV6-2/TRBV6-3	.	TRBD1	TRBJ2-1	TGTGCCAGCAGTTACTCTATACAGGGGCGGCCCCGGGGTGAGCAGTTCTTC	CASSYSIQGRPRGEQFF
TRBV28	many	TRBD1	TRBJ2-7	TGTGCCAGCGGGACAGGGTCCTACGAGCAGTACTTC	CASGTGSYEQYF
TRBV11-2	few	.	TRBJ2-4	TGTGCCAGCAGCTTACATAGAGGCGGGGAGGAGAAGAAAAACATTCAGTACTTC	CASSLHRGGEEKKNIQYF
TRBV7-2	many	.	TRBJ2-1	TGTGCCAGCAGCTTACCGGGTACCTACAATGAGCAGTTCTTC	CASSLPGTYNEQFF
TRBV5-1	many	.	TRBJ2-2	TGCGCCAGCAGCTCGGACACGAACACCGGGGAGCTGTTTTTT	CASSSDTNTGELFF
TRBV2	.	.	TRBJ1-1	TGTGCCAGCAGTGGTAAGGCAGCGTTCATGAACACTGAAGCTTTCTTT	CASSGKAAFMNTEAFF
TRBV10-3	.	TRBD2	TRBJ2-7	TGTGCCAGCTCTCGGCCCACGGATCTAGCGGGGGCCTACGAGCAGTACTTC	CASSRPTDLAGAYEQYF
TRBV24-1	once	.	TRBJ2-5	TGTGCCACCAGTGATTCGGGACGTGAAGAGACCCAGTACTTC	CATSDSGREETQYF
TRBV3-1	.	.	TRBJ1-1	TGTGCCAGCAGCCAGGATTACGGGGGAACTGAAGCTTTCTTT	CASSQDYGGTEAFF
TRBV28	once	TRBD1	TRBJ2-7	TGTGCCAGCAGTCCAGGGACAGACAACGAGCAGTACTTC	CASSPGTDNEQYF
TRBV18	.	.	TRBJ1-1	TGTGCCAGCTCAAAGATCGGCGAGAACACTGAAGCTTTCTTT	CASSKIGENTEAFF
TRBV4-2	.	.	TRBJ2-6	TGTGCCAGCAGCCAAGAATTAGAGTTCTCTGGGGCCAACGTCCTGACTTTC	CASSQELEFSGANVLTF
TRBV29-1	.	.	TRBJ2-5	TGCAGCGTGGAGGAACAGCCAAAAGAGACCCAACACTTC	CSVEEQPKETQHF
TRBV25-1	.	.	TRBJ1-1	TGTGCCAGCAGTAGGCAGGGGAACACTGAAGCTTTCTTT	CASSRQGNTEAFF
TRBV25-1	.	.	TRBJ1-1	TGTGCCAGCATCGCCAGGGAGGGCACTGAAGCTTTCTTT	CASIAREGTEAFF